The 10 T cell receptor beta chains presented below share a single source sample, sequenced in a study of shared clonotypes between healthy human individuals. Measured with immunoSEQ multiplex PCR; TCRdb has only the in-frame clones, and not every one. Of over a million clones in the sample, more than 75% were seen once. The sequenced sample was memory CD4+ T cells from PBMCs. The subset here: CD45RA-negative fraction. All receptors come from a man aged 18 to 35 in good health. Some clones in this sample may be carry-over from other donors' samples.

This clone was detected a few times. J is TRBJ1-2 and V is TRBV5-1; tentatively, D is TRBD1 (5 bases). Looked up from germline, CDR1 is SGHRS and CDR2 is YFSETQ. The CDR3 is 14 amino acids. Trimming removed 1 base from V and 4 bases from J, with 11 bases in between. The chain's CDR3 is CASSLPGRGYGYTF. The CDR3 DNA reads as TGCGCCAGCAGCTTGCCGGGGCGCGGCTATGGCTACACCTTC.

This chain uses TRBV14 with TRBJ2-7; 11 positions agree with TRBD2. This CDR3 has 15 amino acids. In germline, CDR1 is SGHDN, CDR2 FVKESK. V lost 3 bases, J lost 5 bases, and 6 bases stayed unmatched. CDR3 sequence reads: CASSQLAGGPNEQYF. DNA for the CDR3: TGTGCCAGCAGCCAGTTAGCGGGAGGGCCAAACGAGCAGTACTTC.

The genes are TRBV28 and TRBJ1-3; 9 bases align to TRBD1. CDR1 is MDHEN and CDR2 is SYDVKM in the germline V gene. The V gene end was trimmed by 7 bases and the J gene end by 2 bases; junction bases not matched to a gene: 3. The CDR3 loop spans 14 amino acids. CDR3 DNA sequence: TGTGCCAGCATCAGGACAGGGGCTGGAAACACCATATATTTT. Translating gives CASIRTGAGNTIYF.

This clone has just a few counts. The chain links TRBV4-1 to TRBJ1-1; D not resolved. Germline V CDR1 and CDR2: MGHRA, YSYEKL. The V gene lost 8 bases and the J gene lost 2 bases, with 12 bases spanning the gap. The CDR3 length is 13 residues. CDR3 in DNA: TGCGCCAGCTCCCCCCCCCGCAACACTGAAGCTTTCTTT. Translating it yields CASSPPRNTEAFF.

The chain joins TRBV18 to TRBJ1-5; D is unclear. V lost 3 bases and J 0 bases, leaving 15 bases between the germline ends. Germline assignment: CDR1 KGHSH and CDR2 LQKENI. The CDR3 consists of 17 residues. CDR3 sequence reads: CASSPKEPENSNQPQHF. CDR3 coding DNA: TGTGCCAGCTCACCGAAGGAGCCTGAAAATAGCAATCAGCCCCAGCATTTT. Supplemented by reference TRBV18 and TRBJ1-5, the full variable domain reads NAGVMQNPRHLVRRRGQEARLRCSPMKGHSHVYWYRQLPEEGLKFMVYLQKENIIDESGMPKERFSAEFPKEGPSILRIQQVVRGDSAAYFCASSPKEPENSNQPQHFGDGTRLSIL.

This clone was seen many times. The chain recombines TRBV4-1 with TRBJ2-1; 7 nucleotides agree with TRBD2. The germline V gene has CDR1 MGHRA and CDR2 YSYEKL. Germline trimming cut 0 bases from V and 9 bases from J; bases unmatched to any gene: 8. The CDR3 totals 15 residues. The CDR3 sequence: CASSQDSAGEGEQFF. Here the CDR3 DNA reads TGCGCCAGCAGCCAAGATTCGGCGGGAGAGGGTGAGCAGTTCTTC.

This clone was seen a single time. This chain connects TRBV9 to TRBJ2-1; 16 nucleotides match TRBD2. CDR1 is SGDLS, CDR2 YYNGEE, per germline. V lost 3 bases to trimming and J lost 10 bases; unmatched junction nucleotides: 4. This CDR3 has 15 residues. CDR3 coding DNA: TGTGCCAGCAGCGGAGGGACTAGCGGGAGGGGGGAGCAGTTCTTC. Its translation: CASSGGTSGRGEQFF.

The chain carries TRBV6-1 and TRBJ1-2; D gene ambiguous. The CDR3 contains 13 residues. CDR1 MNHNS and CDR2 SASEGT come from the germline V gene. V lost 5 bases to trimming and J lost 8 bases, with 15 bases between them. CDR3 region: CASSSDPRGGYTF. Written as DNA, the CDR3 is TGTGCCAGCAGTTCTGACCCCCGTGGAGGCTACACCTTC.

This clone has a handful of counts. V and J are TRBV2 and TRBJ1-5; 8 positions match TRBD1. Trimming cost V 6 bases and J 4 bases; bases outside gene matches: 11. There are 16 residues in the CDR3. The germline V gene encodes CDR1 SNHLY and CDR2 FYNNEI. CDR3 bases: TGTGCCAGCAGCCCGGGCAGGGGGCTTGGGAATCAGCCCCAGCATTTT. Translated, it gives CASSPGRGLGNQPQHF. The full variable domain, completed using reference TRBV2 and TRBJ1-5, is EPEVTQTPSHQVTQMGQEVILRCVPISNHLYFYWYRQILGQKVEFLVSFYNNEISEKSEIFDDQFSVERPDGSNFTLKIRSTKLEDSAMYFCASSPGRGLGNQPQHFGDGTRLSIL.

This clone occurred many times. This same CDR3 is encoded by further DNA sequences in the sample. The CDR3 DNA is TGTGCCAGCAGGCGCCTAGCGGGCGCCTACGAGCAGTACTTC. This sequence encodes CASRRLAGAYEQYF. This chain uses TRBV27 with TRBJ2-7, with 8 bases identical to TRBD2. This CDR3 is 14 amino acids long. V lost 6 bases to trimming and J lost 2 bases; unmatched junction nucleotides: 6. From germline, CDR1 is MNHEY and CDR2 SMNVEV (reference sequence).